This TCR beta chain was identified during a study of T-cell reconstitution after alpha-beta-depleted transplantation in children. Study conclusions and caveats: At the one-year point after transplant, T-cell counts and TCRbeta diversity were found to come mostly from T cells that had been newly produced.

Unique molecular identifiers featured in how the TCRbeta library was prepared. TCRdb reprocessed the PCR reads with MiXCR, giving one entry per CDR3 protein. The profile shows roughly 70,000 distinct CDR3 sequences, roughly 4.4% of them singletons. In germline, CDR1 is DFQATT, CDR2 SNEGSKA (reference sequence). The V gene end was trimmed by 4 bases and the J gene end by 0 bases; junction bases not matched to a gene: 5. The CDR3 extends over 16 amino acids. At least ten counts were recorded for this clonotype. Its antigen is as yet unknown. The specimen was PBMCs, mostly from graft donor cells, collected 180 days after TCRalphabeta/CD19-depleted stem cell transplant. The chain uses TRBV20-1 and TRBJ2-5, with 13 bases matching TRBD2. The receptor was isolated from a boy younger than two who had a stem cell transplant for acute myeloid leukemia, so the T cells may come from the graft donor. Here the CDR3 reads CSATGLAGTYQETQYF. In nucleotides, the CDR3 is TGCAGTGCTACGGGACTAGCGGGGACGTACCAAGAGACCCAGTACTTC.